Below are 27 T cell receptor beta chains sequenced from a single sample in a study of graft-versus-host responses after intestinal transplantation. Their antigens remain unidentified. TCRdb keeps only in-frame clones here, not all; method: immunoSEQ multiplex PCR. Of some 39,000 clones listed, 90% to 95% are singletons. Sample: unstimulated CD8+ T cells sorted from spleen or lymph node cells, taken before transplant. Receptors were obtained from a human donor who was the organ donor for an intestinal transplant.

The J gene is TRBJ2-3, the V gene TRBV14, with 11 bases identical to TRBD2. This CDR3 has 18 residues. Germline CDR1 is SGHDN and CDR2 is FVKESK. V was pared by 1 base and J by 2 bases, with 8 bases of the junction left unmatched. The CDR3 region is CASSQGLAGGSFTDTQYF. The CDR3 DNA reads as TGTGCCAGCAGCCAAGGTCTAGCGGGGGGATCATTCACAGATACGCAGTATTTT. Filled out from reference TRBV14 and TRBJ2-3, the complete variable domain reads EAGVTQFPSHSVIEKGQTVTLRCDPISGHDNLYWYRRVMGKEIKFLLHFVKESKQDESGMPNNRFLAERTGGTYSTLKVQPAELEDSGVYFCASSQGLAGGSFTDTQYFGPGTRLTVL.

This chain connects TRBV23-1 to TRBJ2-1; D is possibly TRBD2 (6 bases). TRBV23-1 is an ORF, with its function uncertain. Trimming stripped 8 bases from V and 0 bases from J, with 17 bases between. The CDR3 loop spans 16 amino acids. The CDR3 region has the DNA TGCGCCAGCGGTTCTCCCGGGACTGGCTCCTACAATGAGCAGTTCTTC. Translation: CASGSPGTGSYNEQFF.

CDR3 in DNA: TGTGCCAGCAGCGTGTACATAGCGGGGGAGCAGTTCTTC. Its protein is CASSVYIAGEQFF. This rearrangement joins TRBV9 to TRBJ2-1; TRBD2 agrees at 8 bases. Germline CDR1 SGDLS, CDR2 YYNGEE. The ends lost 2 bases at V and 10 bases at J; junction bases unmatched: 5. This CDR3 has 13 residues.

V gene TRBV4-1 combines with J gene TRBJ2-1, with TRBD2 as a possible D gene (5 bases). V dropped 0 bases and J dropped 12 bases, with 15 bases sitting between them. Germline CDR1 is MGHRA and CDR2 is YSYEKL. The CDR3 spans 14 residues. The CDR3 sequence is CASSQDPLGGMQFF. As DNA, the CDR3 is TGCGCCAGCAGCCAAGACCCACTAGGAGGTATGCAGTTCTTC.

V usage is TRBV6-6 and J usage is TRBJ1-5, with TRBD1 matching over 7 bases. Trimming at V came to 7 bases and at J to 5 bases, leaving 5 bases not matched to a gene. This CDR3 has 13 amino acids. CDR1 MNHNY and CDR2 SVGAGI come from the germline V gene (reference sequence). The CDR3 coding sequence is TGTGCCAGCATCGACAGGGTACATCAGCCCCAGCATTTT. Encoded protein: CASIDRVHQPQHF.

The chain employs TRBV29-1 and TRBJ2-5; D gene uncertain. The length of the CDR3 is 15 residues. CDR1 is SQVTM and CDR2 is ANQGSEA in the germline V gene. V dropped 0 bases and J dropped 0 bases, with 11 bases sitting between them. The CDR3 DNA reads TGCAGCGTTGAAGAGCCAACAAGGTACCAAGAGACCCAGTACTTC. This sequence encodes CSVEEPTRYQETQYF.

The chain joins TRBV27 to TRBJ2-7, with TRBD2 matching over 14 bases. The germline CDR1 and CDR2 sequences are MNHEY and SMNVEV (reference sequence). With 4 bases clipped from V and 4 bases from J, the junction kept 0 bases outside the gene matches. This CDR3 has 14 amino acids. CDR3 region: CASSWTSGGYEQYF. The CDR3 bases are TGTGCCAGCAGTTGGACTAGCGGGGGGTACGAGCAGTACTTC.

The chain uses TRBV6-5 and TRBJ2-5, with D perhaps matching TRBD2 (6 bases). V was shortened by 5 bases and J by 4 bases, with 14 bases between the two germline ends. Germline-derived CDR1 and CDR2 are MNHEY and SVGAGI. CDR3 length equals 14 residues. In DNA form, the CDR3 reads TGTGCCAGCAGTCCATCGCTCGGGGGAGAGACCCAGTACTTC. It is translated as CASSPSLGGETQYF.

The CDR3, as DNA: TGTGCCAGCAGCAGCCCTCAAACAGGGGAAACTGAAGCTTTCTTT. Translating it yields CASSSPQTGETEAFF. V and J are TRBV7-9 and TRBJ1-1; 7 nucleotides line up with TRBD1. CDR1 is SEHNR and CDR2 is FQNEAQ in the germline V gene (reference sequence). The V and J ends lost 5 bases and 5 bases, in that order; junction bases with no gene match: 11. The CDR3 spans 15 residues.

J is TRBJ2-6 and V is TRBV27, with D unresolved. The germline V gene has CDR1 MNHEY and CDR2 SMNVEV (reference sequence). V was cut by 2 bases and J by 0 bases, with 8 bases left in between. The CDR3 is made up of 16 amino acids. The CDR3 here is CASSLGFLSGANVLTF. CDR3 DNA sequence: TGTGCCAGCAGTTTAGGATTTCTCTCTGGGGCCAACGTCCTGACTTTC.

This clone is a singleton in its sample. The chain links TRBV2 to TRBJ1-5; weak D call: TRBD1 (5 bases). V was cut by 3 bases and J by 2 bases, with 14 bases left in between. This CDR3 has 16 amino acids. The germline V gene encodes CDR1 SNHLY and CDR2 FYNNEI. The CDR3 DNA is TGTGCCAGCAGTGAGACAGCCCTAGCTGGCAATCAGCCCCAGCATTTT. Its translation is CASSETALAGNQPQHF.

CDR3 sequence: CASSSHKNIQYF. The CDR3 bases are TGCGCCAGCAGCTCTCACAAAAACATTCAGTACTTC. The chain recombines TRBV5-1 with TRBJ2-4; D not resolved. Trimming left V 3 bases short and J 3 bases short, with 4 bases between. The CDR3 length is 12 residues. Per germline, CDR1 SGHRS and CDR2 YFSETQ.

The gene calls are TRBV27 and TRBJ2-1, with 12 positions matching TRBD2. CDR1 and CDR2 from the germline V gene are MNHEY and SMNVEV (reference sequence). This CDR3 comprises 14 residues. Trimming cost V 2 bases and J 8 bases; bases outside gene matches: 1. CDR3 sequence reads: CASSLLAGGDEQFF. In DNA, the CDR3 is TGTGCCAGCAGTTTACTAGCGGGGGGGGATGAGCAGTTCTTC.

The chain joins TRBV19 to TRBJ1-2; possible D gene TRBD1, 6 bases. V was clipped by 7 bases and J by 2 bases, with 20 bases between them. The CDR3 extends over 16 amino acids. Germline V gene lookup returns CDR1 LNHDA and CDR2 SQIVND (reference sequence). In nucleotides, the CDR3 is TGTGCCAGTAAACCCACCGTGGGACATAAGAACTATGGCTACACCTTC. The encoded protein is CASKPTVGHKNYGYTF.

The V gene is TRBV19, the J gene TRBJ1-2; D call uncertain. Per germline, CDR1 LNHDA and CDR2 SQIVND (reference sequence). V gave up 3 bases and J gave up 5 bases, with 13 bases separating them. CDR3 length: 14 amino acids. The DNA for the CDR3 is TGTGCCAGTAGTATGGCTGGGTTTGGGTATGGCTACACCTTC. It specifies CASSMAGFGYGYTF.

The genes are TRBV2 and TRBJ2-2, with 8 bases that match TRBD1. The trim removed 3 bases at V and 9 bases at J, leaving 9 bases unmatched. The CDR3 is 15 amino acids. The V gene's germline CDR1 is SNHLY and CDR2 FYNNEI. The CDR3 DNA reads TGTGCCAGCAGTGAGGCAGGGGGCGAGTTCAGGGAGCTGTTTTTT. This gives the protein CASSEAGGEFRELFF.

The chain combines TRBV5-3 with TRBJ1-5; 8 nucleotides line up with TRBD1. TRBV5-3 is treated as an ORF (open reading frame) with a function not yet certain. This CDR3 has 20 residues. With 1 base clipped from V and 4 bases from J, the junction kept 19 bases outside the gene matches. The CDR3 DNA sequence: TGTGCCAGAAGCTTGAAACCAATACCTTGCCCGGGACAGGTAAATCAGCCCCAGCATTTT. It codes for CARSLKPIPCPGQVNQPQHF.

The chain links TRBV19 to TRBJ2-7; 8 nucleotides agree with TRBD1. Trimming cost V 1 base and J 4 bases; bases outside gene matches: 3. CDR3 length: 14 residues. CDR1 is LNHDA, CDR2 SQIVND, per germline (reference sequence). CDR3 protein: CASSIGTGFYEQYF. In DNA, the CDR3 is TGTGCCAGTAGTATAGGGACAGGGTTTTACGAGCAGTACTTC. The entire variable domain, with the rest obtained from reference TRBV19 and TRBJ2-7, is as follows: DGGITQSPKYLFRKEGQNVTLSCEQNLNHDAMYWYRQDPGQGLRLIYYSQIVNDFQKGDIAEGYSVSREKKESFPLTVTSAQKNPTAFYLCASSIGTGFYEQYFGPGTRLTVT.

The chain uses TRBV29-1 and TRBJ1-1; no reliable D call. The V gene lost 2 bases and the J gene lost 1 base, with 5 bases spanning the gap. The CDR3 contains 12 residues. Germline lookup yields CDR1 SQVTM and CDR2 ANQGSEA. CDR3 sequence (DNA): TGCAGCGTTGAACATACGAACACTGAAGCTTTCTTT. Translation gives CSVEHTNTEAFF.

This chain uses TRBV7-8 with TRBJ2-3; D gene uncertain. Between the trimmed V and J ends, which lost 1 base and 7 bases, there was a span of 0 bases. Germline CDR1 reads SGHVS; CDR2 reads FQNEAQ. The CDR3 covers 10 residues. CDR3 sequence (DNA): TGTGCCAGCAGCTTAGATACGCAGTATTTT. The encoded protein is CASSLDTQYF. The full variable domain, rest sourced from reference TRBV7-8 and TRBJ2-3, is GAGVSQSPRYKVAKRGQDVALRCDPISGHVSLFWYQQALGQGPEFLTYFQNEAQLDKSGLPSDRFFAERPEGSVSTLKIQRTQQEDSAVYLCASSLDTQYFGPGTRLTVL.

This chain uses TRBV7-3 with TRBJ2-5, with 11 positions matching TRBD2. This CDR3 is 15 amino acids long. The germline gives CDR1 SGHTA, CDR2 FQGTGA. Germline trimming cut 4 bases from V and 2 bases from J; bases unmatched to any gene: 3. The DNA of the CDR3 is TGTGCCAGCAGCTCTGTAGCGGGGGGGCAAGAGACCCAGTACTTC. This codes for CASSSVAGGQETQYF.

The chain links TRBV5-4 to TRBJ2-7, with D unresolved. Germline V gene data show CDR1 as SGHNT and CDR2 as YYREEE (reference sequence). The V end was cut by 0 bases, the J end by 0 bases, with 4 bases between. The CDR3 has 13 residues. In DNA form, the CDR3 reads TGTGCCAGCAGCTTGGACGGCTCCTACGAGCAGTACTTC. As protein: CASSLDGSYEQYF.

For the CDR3, the DNA is TGTGCCAGTAATAGTCTTGGGTTCTGGAATGAGCAGTTCTTC. It codes for CASNSLGFWNEQFF. The V call is TRBV19, the J call TRBJ2-1; D is unclear. V lost 7 bases, J lost 7 bases, and 17 bases lay in between. Germline V lookup: CDR1 LNHDA, CDR2 SQIVND (reference sequence). There are 14 residues in the CDR3.

This clone was counted between two and nine times. The genes are TRBV11-2 and TRBJ2-1; 7 nucleotides line up with TRBD1. CDR1 and CDR2 from the germline V gene are SGHAT and FQNNGV. V lost 4 bases to trimming and J lost 2 bases; unmatched junction nucleotides: 2. The CDR3 extends over 14 amino acids. CDR3 residues: CASSSGGTYNEQFF. CDR3 nucleotides: TGTGCCAGCAGCTCAGGGGGAACCTACAATGAGCAGTTCTTC.

The chain employs TRBV9 and TRBJ2-5; possible D gene TRBD2, 6 bases. The J call may be in error: the DNA end matches TRBJ2-7 better. Germline CDR1 is SGDLS and CDR2 is YYNGEE. The CDR3 totals 14 residues. CDR3 loop: CASSVGGDGYEQYF. The CDR3 coding sequence is TGTGCCAGCAGCGTAGGCGGGGATGGGTACGAGCAGTACTTC.

This chain uses TRBV7-8 with TRBJ1-2; perhaps TRBD1 as D (6 bases). The germline V gene encodes CDR1 SGHVS and CDR2 FQNEAQ. V dropped 9 bases and J dropped 0 bases, with 17 bases sitting between them. This CDR3 has 15 residues. DNA for the CDR3: TGTGCCAGGCGCACGACAGGCCCCTCTAACTATGGCTACACCTTC. Translating it yields CARRTTGPSNYGYTF.

This clone was observed once. CDR3 loop: CASSFSGTGELFF. CDR3 sequence (DNA): TGTGCCAGCAGCTTTAGCGGCACCGGGGAGCTGTTTTTT. This chain connects TRBV11-1 to TRBJ2-2, with D possibly being TRBD2 (6 bases). Trimming took off 3 bases at V and 4 bases at J, with 6 bases between the two ends. The length of the CDR3 is 13 residues. Germline CDR1 is SGHAT and CDR2 is FQDESV (reference sequence).